The 18 T cell receptor beta chains given below trace back to one sample, sequenced in a study of T cell clusters in autoimmune cytopenias. TRB was amplified by touch-down multiplex PCR, primer pools A and B combined. TCRdb processed the multiplex PCR reads again and assigns one entry to each CDR3 protein, with no DNA. Its listing shows roughly 5,000 distinct CDR3 sequences. TRB amplification used 200 to 250 ng of peripheral blood genomic DNA. This sample was also put to use in a study of T cell repertoires in aging, cancer and after chemotherapy.

Sequenced input: peripheral blood. The source of these receptors is a human donor in good health.

In terms of frequency, this clonotype is medium-sized. The J gene is TRBJ2-1, the V gene TRBV6-1. The CDR3 has 15 residues. Germline V gives CDR1 MNHNS, CDR2 SASEGT. CDR3 region: CASSEESGDYNEQFF.

This clonotype counts as medium-sized (0.01 to 0.1%) by frequency. The genes are TRBV18 and TRBJ2-7; TCRdb's D call of TRBD2 is untestable without DNA. Germline CDR1 is KGHSH and CDR2 is LQKENI. This CDR3 is 14 amino acids long. The CDR3 reads CASSGTSGAHEQYF.

This clonotype is deemed medium-sized by its frequency. The chain couples TRBV6-1 to TRBJ1-3; TCRdb designates TRBD1, a call that cannot be tested without DNA. This CDR3 region has 14 residues. The V gene's germline CDR1 is MNHNS and CDR2 SASEGT. CDR3 loop: CASSERTVGNTIYF.

This clonotype shows up as medium-sized by frequency. The gene calls are TRBV19 and TRBJ1-5; TCRdb designates TRBD1, a call that cannot be tested without DNA. There are 13 residues in the CDR3. Germline lookup yields CDR1 LNHDA and CDR2 SQIVND (reference sequence). CDR3 sequence: CASRTTGYQPQHF.

The V and J genes are TRBV4-2 and TRBJ1-2; the TCRdb call, TRBD1, lacks DNA for checking. Per germline, CDR1 LGHNA and CDR2 YNFKEQ. This CDR3 is built from 15 residues. The CDR3 region is CASSQGRLDTYGYTF.

Judged by frequency, this clonotype is medium-sized. The chain carries TRBV19 and TRBJ2-7; TCRdb's assignment of TRBD1 cannot be checked, as there is no DNA. Germline lookup yields CDR1 LNHDA and CDR2 SQIVND (reference sequence). This CDR3 spans 13 amino acids. The CDR3 reads CASRQGEIYEQYF.

The chain couples TRBV13 to TRBJ2-6; TCRdb proposes TRBD2, but this gene call is untestable without DNA. In germline, CDR1 is PRHDT, CDR2 FYEKMQ (reference sequence). The CDR3 is made up of 18 amino acids. The CDR3: CASSPKPGGYSGANVLTF.

Frequency places this clonotype as medium-sized (0.01 to 0.1%). The chain is built from TRBV27 and TRBJ2-7; TCRdb indicates TRBD1, and absent DNA this call remains unverified. Germline V lookup: CDR1 MNHEY, CDR2 SMNVEV (reference sequence). The CDR3 runs to 13 residues. Here the CDR3 reads CASSKTGFYEQYF.

This clonotype is medium-sized (0.01 to 0.1%) by frequency. J is TRBJ1-2 and V is TRBV5-4; TCRdb lists TRBD1, though no DNA is available to test this call. Germline loops: CDR1 SGHNT, CDR2 YYREEE (reference sequence). This CDR3 is built from 16 residues. The CDR3 is CASSRPGQTVSRGYTF. Combining the CDR3 with reference TRBV5-4 and TRBJ1-2 gives the whole variable domain ETGVTQSPTHLIKTRGQQVTLRCSSQSGHNTVSWYQQALGQGPQFIFQYYREEENGRGNFPPRFSGLQFPNYSSELNVNALELDDSALYLCASSRPGQTVSRGYTFGSGTRLTVV.

Measured by frequency, this clonotype is medium-sized. The CDR3 region is CASSLEPSGSRLF. V usage is TRBV11-2 and J usage is TRBJ2-2; without DNA, the TCRdb call of TRBD2 cannot be checked. Per the germline V gene, CDR1 is SGHAT and CDR2 is FQNNGV. The CDR3 sequence is 13 residues long.

The V and J genes are TRBV5-1 and TRBJ1-1; absent DNA, TCRdb's TRBD1 call cannot be checked. Germline CDR1 is SGHRS and CDR2 is YFSETQ. There are 13 residues in the CDR3. CDR3 region: CASSLDPATEAFF.

The V and J genes are TRBV4-1 and TRBJ2-1; the TCRdb call, TRBD2, lacks DNA for checking. Germline V gene sequence: CDR1 MGHRA, CDR2 YSYEKL. This CDR3 has 15 amino acids. CDR3 sequence reads: CASRRGTSGYNEQFF.

This clonotype ranks as medium-sized in terms of frequency. The chain carries TRBV30 and TRBJ1-5; the TCRdb D gene call, TRBD1, has no DNA to confirm it. This CDR3 spans 13 amino acids. Germline CDR1 and CDR2: GTSNPN and SVGIG (reference sequence). CDR3 protein: CAWSEGGDQPQHF.

By frequency, this clonotype is medium-sized. V gene TRBV12-3 or TRBV12-4 combines with J gene TRBJ2-1; absent DNA, TCRdb's TRBD2 call cannot be checked. The CDR3 runs 15 residues. The CDR3 sequence is CASSLGTRGLHEQFF.

This clonotype is deemed medium-sized by its frequency. V and J are TRBV19 and TRBJ2-5. Germline V lookup: CDR1 LNHDA, CDR2 SQIVND (reference sequence). The CDR3 runs 11 residues. This chain's CDR3 is CASRDQETQYF.

This clonotype registers medium-sized by frequency. The chain links TRBV29-1 to TRBJ2-7; the TCRdb call, TRBD1, lacks DNA for checking. The CDR3 runs 12 residues. Germline V lookup: CDR1 SQVTM, CDR2 ANQGSEA. CDR3 residues: CSVRGDRTEQYF.

This clonotype is medium-sized by frequency. J is TRBJ1-2 and V is TRBV7-2. Germline assignment: CDR1 SGHTA and CDR2 FQGNSA. The CDR3 is 15 residues long. The CDR3 sequence is CASSLEGGRVYGYTF.

The gene calls are TRBV20-1 and TRBJ2-3; TCRdb picks TRBD2, but there is no DNA to check that call. The CDR3 length is 14 residues. The germline V gene encodes CDR1 DFQATT and CDR2 SNEGSKA (reference sequence). The CDR3 is CSSLWRGGADTQYF.